This T cell receptor beta chain was documented in a study of blood T cells in healthy people across ages. Study-wide findings and caveats: Per million T cells, TCR beta diversity dropped about linearly as age rose. The CMV status of each donor remained undetermined, and this could have confounded shifts in expanded clonotypes.

Through a sample-barcoded 5' primer and a J-beta primer mix, a second PCR was run for roughly 6 to 11 cycles. TCRdb itself ran the 5' RACE reads through MiXCR, one entry per CDR3 protein. The sample has around 750,000 distinct CDR3 sequences; roughly 53% are singletons. This clonotype has a handful of counts. As yet, its antigen is unknown. This CDR3 comprises 13 residues. V lost 3 bases to trimming and J lost 10 bases, with 13 bases between them. What was sequenced was blood. The sequence derives from a man at least 80 years old in good health. The chain uses TRBV12-3 or TRBV12-4 and TRBJ2-1, with D hard to call. CDR3 in amino acids: CASSLSGQPEQFF. For the CDR3, the DNA is TGTGCCAGCAGTTTGTCAGGCCAGCCGGAGCAGTTCTTC.